This TCR beta chain was obtained from a study of shared clonotypes between healthy human individuals. General study points: Since donors were few, the genetic and exposure-history diversity represented was limited.

This CDR3 has 11 amino acids. CDR1 and CDR2 (germline): SGHNT, YYREEE (reference sequence). V dropped 2 bases and J dropped 6 bases, with 5 bases sitting between them. Donors comprised only Caucasian adults living in Nashville, Tennessee. Deep-level assay runs were performed. TCRdb keeps only in-frame clones here, not all; method: immunoSEQ multiplex PCR. The repertoire holds 2 million to 2.5 million clones, with 90% to 96% as singletons. In regard to this clone: What it recognizes is unknown.

The sequenced sample was naive CD4+ T cells sorted from blood. Subset of the sample: CD45RA+ positively selected. The TCR sequence derives from a man aged 18 to 29 in good health. The V call is TRBV5-4, the J call TRBJ1-1; D not certain. CDR3 loop: CASSLEAEAFF. The CDR3 nucleotides read TGTGCCAGCAGCTTAGAAGCTGAAGCTTTCTTT.